This entry lists 19 T cell receptor beta chains sequenced from one sample in a study of beta chain features in type 1 diabetes. General study results and limits: Within each of all four CD4+ subsets, Type 1 diabetes patients had TCRB CDR3s that were moderately but significantly shorter.

Expressed TCRB transcripts were sequenced because the entire RNA isolate underwent reverse transcription. Generated by immunoSEQ multiplex PCR, the TCRdb table keeps only in-frame clones and is missing some. The data show 240,000 or so clones, approximately 13% seen once. Antigens for these TCRs are unknown. Sequences were obtained from naive CD4+ T cells from blood. The source is a man aged 25-40 years with type 1 diabetes.

This clone has a handful of counts. The chain uses TRBV11-3 and TRBJ1-1; TRBD1 matches 8 bases. The CDR3 loop spans 15 amino acids. V dropped 3 bases and J dropped 1; count of bases not matched to a gene: 4. The germline gives CDR1 SGHNT, CDR2 YENEEA. The CDR3 nucleotides read TGTGCCAGCAGCTTCCGGGGGACAGGGAACACTGAAGCTTTCTTT. Amino acid sequence: CASSFRGTGNTEAFF. Looking up the rest from reference TRBV11-3 and TRBJ1-1 gives the full variable domain: EAGVVQSPRYKIIEKKQPVAFWCNPISGHNTLYWYLQNLGQGPELLIRYENEEAVDDSQLPKDRFSAERLKGVDSTLKIQPAELGDSAVYLCASSFRGTGNTEAFFGQGTRLTVV.

This clone was picked up a small number of times. This rearrangement joins TRBV30 to TRBJ1-6, with D unclear. The CDR3 consists of 15 residues. Germline CDR1 is GTSNPN and CDR2 is SVGIG (reference sequence). Trimming shortened V by 0 bases and J by 5 bases, and 11 bases separated the two germline ends. For the CDR3, the DNA is TGTGCCTGGAGTGTTGAGGATCGGGATAATTCACCCCTCCACTTT. Translated: CAWSVEDRDNSPLHF.

The chain employs TRBV2 and TRBJ1-5; no clear D gene. Trimming removed 5 bases from V and 0 bases from J, with 8 bases in between. Germline V gene sequence: CDR1 SNHLY, CDR2 FYNNEI. The CDR3 is made up of 14 amino acids. Here the CDR3 reads CASSPQVSNQPQHF. CDR3 DNA: TGTGCCAGCAGTCCACAAGTTAGCAATCAGCCCCAGCATTTT.

The sample holds a few counts of this clone. The chain recombines TRBV15 with TRBJ2-3, with D perhaps matching TRBD2 (5 bases). The CDR3 is made up of 15 amino acids. Germline V CDR1 and CDR2: LNHNV, YYDKDF (reference sequence). Trimming left V 0 bases short and J 6 bases short, with 13 bases between. For the CDR3, the DNA is TGTGCCACCAGCAGAGATCCGGCGGAGGTGGATACGCAGTATTTT. Its translation is CATSRDPAEVDTQYF.

The chain carries TRBV9 and TRBJ2-6; 9 bases map to TRBD1. V lost 3 bases and J lost 4; bases outside the gene matches: 11. The CDR3 spans 18 residues. Germline values: CDR1 SGDLS, CDR2 YYNGEE. CDR3 amino acids: CASSERITGGGGANVLTF. The CDR3 DNA follows: TGTGCCAGCAGCGAGAGAATTACAGGGGGCGGAGGGGCCAACGTCCTGACTTTC.

V is TRBV7-9 and J is TRBJ2-7, with 8 bases matching TRBD1. The CDR3 totals 17 residues. V gave up 3 bases and J gave up 5 bases; unmatched junction bases: 15. CDR1 and CDR2 from the germline V gene are SEHNR and FQNEAQ (reference sequence). CDR3 bases: TGTGCCAGCAGCTTCGGGCGCACAGGGGGTACCCCCCACGAGCAGTACTTC. Its translation: CASSFGRTGGTPHEQYF.

This clone appeared a few times. The chain is built from TRBV19 and TRBJ2-1; D is unclear. With 4 bases removed from V and 4 bases from J, the gap between germline ends came to 11 bases. CDR3 length: 14 amino acids. Germline lookup yields CDR1 LNHDA and CDR2 SQIVND (reference sequence). CDR3 coding DNA: TGTGCCAGTAGTAAGCAGGCCCCATACAATGAGCAGTTCTTC. Translation gives CASSKQAPYNEQFF.

This clone was seen a few times. V usage is TRBV5-1 and J usage is TRBJ2-2; weak D call: TRBD2 (5 bases). This CDR3 is built from 17 residues. Germline CDR1 reads SGHRS; CDR2 reads YFSETQ. V dropped 4 bases and J dropped 2 bases, with 18 bases sitting between them. As DNA, the CDR3 is TGCGCCAGCAGCGTAGCCGCCAGGAGCGGTAACACCGGGGAGCTGTTTTTT. This sequence encodes CASSVAARSGNTGELFF.

The V call is TRBV5-1, the J call TRBJ1-1, with D uncertain. CDR3 length: 14 residues. V dropped 0 bases and J dropped 1 base, with 7 bases sitting between them. Germline assignment: CDR1 SGHRS and CDR2 YFSETQ. The CDR3 DNA reads TGCGCCAGCAGCTTGGCGGGAACGAACACTGAAGCTTTCTTT. Amino acid sequence: CASSLAGTNTEAFF.

J is TRBJ2-7 and V is TRBV5-6; D is ambiguous. Per the germline V gene, CDR1 is SGHDT and CDR2 is YYEEEE. The CDR3 contains 13 residues. V lost 0 bases and J lost 2, with 6 bases in between. The CDR3 region is CASSLVGPYEQYF. In DNA, the CDR3 is TGTGCCAGCAGCTTGGTGGGCCCCTACGAGCAGTACTTC.

There are a few counts of this clone. The genes are TRBV6-5 and TRBJ2-1; TRBD2 might be the D (5 bases). The V end was cut by 5 bases, the J end by 7 bases, with 9 bases between. The CDR3 contains 12 residues. The germline CDR1 and CDR2 sequences are MNHEY and SVGAGI. The CDR3 reads CASSRTGNEQFF. The CDR3 DNA reads as TGTGCCAGCAGTCGGACGGGGAATGAGCAGTTCTTC.

The V gene is TRBV4-2, the J gene TRBJ1-1, with D perhaps matching TRBD1 (5 bases). Trimming shortened V by 4 bases and J by 1 base, and 13 bases separated the two germline ends. The CDR3 loop spans 15 amino acids. CDR1 is LGHNA and CDR2 is YNFKEQ in the germline V gene. The CDR3 nucleotides are TGTGCCAGCAGCCTTATAGACGGGGGGAACACTGAAGCTTTCTTT. This codes for CASSLIDGGNTEAFF.

This clone was observed a handful of times. The chain recombines TRBV29-1 with TRBJ2-5; a possible D gene is TRBD2 (5 bases). V lost 4 bases to trimming and J lost 4 bases, with 16 bases between them. Germline lookup yields CDR1 SQVTM and CDR2 ANQGSEA. The CDR3 runs to 14 residues. The CDR3 DNA reads TGCAGCGTTGTACGGGGTATCACGGGAGAGACCCAGTACTTC. Translated: CSVVRGITGETQYF. Looking up the rest from reference TRBV29-1 and TRBJ2-5 gives the full variable domain: SAVISQKPSRDICQRGTSLTIQCQVDSQVTMMFWYRQQPGQSLTLIATANQGSEATYESGFVIDKFPISRPNLTFSTLTVSNMSPEDSSIYLCSVVRGITGETQYFGPGTRLLVL.

This clone has more than one count but fewer than ten. This sequence joins TRBV15 and TRBJ1-3, with D perhaps TRBD1 (6 bases). Germline CDR1 is LNHNV and CDR2 is YYDKDF (reference sequence). The CDR3 is 15 amino acids. Deletions cut 4 bases from V and 4 bases from J, with 14 bases between. The CDR3, as DNA: TGTGCCACCAGCACCCCCGGGACACCAGGAAACACCATATATTTT. Its protein is CATSTPGTPGNTIYF.

This clone was seen a few times. The chain has TRBV18 and TRBJ2-3; tentative D call: TRBD1 (6 bases). V was trimmed by 5 bases and J by 5 bases, leaving 14 bases between them. The CDR3 is made up of 14 amino acids. Germline V lookup: CDR1 KGHSH, CDR2 LQKENI. CDR3 region: CASSNGQSGDTQYF. Here the CDR3 DNA reads TGTGCCAGCTCAAATGGACAGTCCGGAGATACGCAGTATTTT.

The chain has TRBV5-4 and TRBJ2-5; D is ambiguous. Germline CDR1 reads SGHNT; CDR2 reads YYREEE (reference sequence). V was trimmed by 4 bases and J by 2 bases, leaving 9 bases between them. The CDR3 spans 13 residues. CDR3 nucleotide sequence: TGTGCCAGCAGCCGAAGCTCGCAAGAGACCCAGTACTTC. Its protein product is CASSRSSQETQYF.

This chain links TRBV4-1 with TRBJ2-1; the match to TRBD2 covers 7 bases. Per germline, CDR1 MGHRA and CDR2 YSYEKL. This CDR3 spans 18 amino acids. The V gene end was trimmed by 4 bases and the J gene end by 5 bases; junction bases not matched to a gene: 17. The CDR3 nucleotides are TGCGCCAGCAGCCGATACCCACTCCGAGCTAGCGGTAACAATGAGCAGTTCTTC. Amino acids: CASSRYPLRASGNNEQFF.

V and J are TRBV7-9 and TRBJ2-7; maybe TRBD1 (5 bases). The CDR3 spans 14 residues. V gave up 4 bases and J gave up 0 bases, with 10 bases separating them. Per the germline V gene, CDR1 is SEHNR and CDR2 is FQNEAQ (reference sequence). The CDR3 nucleotides read TGTGCCAGCAGCTACCTGACAGACTCCTACGAGCAGTACTTC. Its translation: CASSYLTDSYEQYF.

The chain links TRBV27 to TRBJ2-7; D may be TRBD1 (6 bases). The CDR3 spans 14 residues. Deletions cut 2 bases from V and 0 bases from J, with 8 bases between. CDR1 MNHEY and CDR2 SMNVEV come from the germline V gene (reference sequence). The CDR3 reads CASSLGQSSYEQYF. The CDR3 nucleotides are TGTGCCAGCAGTTTAGGACAGAGCTCCTACGAGCAGTACTTC.